This is a list of T cell receptor beta chains from one sample in a study of blood T cells in healthy people across ages. TCRdb re-derived calls from the 5' RACE reads in MiXCR, one entry per CDR3 protein. The sample holds around 820,000 distinct CDR3 sequences, approximately 25% seen once. The same data also went into a second study, on T cells of mothers and their children.

Sequencing used blood. All receptors come from a boy younger than 18 in good health. Each CDR3 is given with its conserved first and last residue. The D gene is left open where the match is weak. The size entry is marked missing in some rows and otherwise reads once, few, many or a size class.

J | size | length | D | V | DNA | CDR3
TRBJ1-3 | NA | 16 | NA | TRBV5-1 | TGCGCCAGCAGCTTGTCGCCGGACCTTGCTGGAAACACCATATATTTT | CASSLSPDLAGNTIYF
TRBJ2-1 | few | 12 | TRBD1 | TRBV29-1 | TGCAGCGTTGTGGGACAGTACAATGAGCAGTTCTTC | CSVVGQYNEQFF
TRBJ2-6 | NA | 16 | NA | TRBV7-3 | TGTGCCAGCAGCCGAATGACCAGCTCTGGGGCCAACGTCCTGACTTTC | CASSRMTSSGANVLTF
TRBJ2-7 | few | 14 | NA | TRBV12-3/TRBV12-4 | TGTGCCAGCACCCCTCAGTCGCCCCTCTACGAGCAGTACTTC | CASTPQSPLYEQYF
TRBJ1-5 | many | 15 | TRBD1 | TRBV7-2 | TGTGCCAGCAGCTTAGCGGGGGCTACAGGGGAGCCCCAGCATTTT | CASSLAGATGEPQHF
TRBJ1-4 | many | 15 | NA | TRBV7-8 | TGTGCCAGCAGCCCCAGGCTCGAGAGCCATGAAAAACTGTTTTTT | CASSPRLESHEKLFF
TRBJ2-1 | few | 15 | NA | TRBV7-2 | TGTGCCAGCACGCCAACTAGACAGGTTTACAATGAGCAGTTCTTC | CASTPTRQVYNEQFF
TRBJ2-7 | few | 13 | NA | TRBV7-3 | TGTGCCAGCAGCTTAAGGTTGAACTACGAGCAGTACTTC | CASSLRLNYEQYF
TRBJ2-1 | NA | 16 | NA | TRBV7-2 | TGTGCCAGCAACTCCTATCGGCAGGGGCTAGGGAATGAGCAGTTCTTC | CASNSYRQGLGNEQFF
TRBJ2-1 | once | 15 | NA | TRBV12-3/TRBV12-4 | TGTGCCAGGAGTTTGAGTGGGAGCTCCAACAATGAGCAGTTCTTC | CARSLSGSSNNEQFF
TRBJ2-7 | NA | 16 | TRBD1 | TRBV28 | TGTGCCAGCAGTTTAGGTGGGACAGGGGTGTTGGGCGAGCAGTACTTC | CASSLGGTGVLGEQYF
TRBJ2-7 | NA | 15 | TRBD1 | TRBV28 | TGTGCCAGCACGGAAACAGGGGGCGAATCTTACGAGCAGTACTTC | CASTETGGESYEQYF
TRBJ1-1 | few | 11 | NA | TRBV6-2/TRBV6-3 | TGTGCCAGCAGTTCATACAGGGTGGCTTTCTTT | CASSSYRVAFF
TRBJ2-7 | few | 14 | TRBD1 | TRBV11-2 | TGTGCCAGCAGCTTAGGGACAGGGCTCCACGAGCAGTACTTC | CASSLGTGLHEQYF
TRBJ2-5 | NA | 15 | NA | TRBV6-2/TRBV6-3 | TGTGCCAGCAGCCAAAGGACCATTCTCCGGGAGACCCAGTACTTC | CASSQRTILRETQYF
TRBJ2-1 | few | 14 | TRBD2 | TRBV12-3/TRBV12-4 | TGTGCCAGCCAAACTAGCGGGGGTTACAATGAGCAGTTCTTC | CASQTSGGYNEQFF
TRBJ1-3 | NA | 15 | NA | TRBV4-1 | TGCGCCAGCAGCCAAGATCCTGGGACTGGAAACACCATATATTTT | CASSQDPGTGNTIYF
TRBJ2-2 | NA | 14 | NA | TRBV14 | TGTGCCAGCAGCCCGCGGGGCAGGACGGTGGAGCTGTATTTT | CASSPRGRTVELYF
TRBJ2-3 | few | 17 | NA | TRBV5-1 | TGCGCCAGCAGCTTGCAAGCTGAGTTTCAGAGCACAGATACGCAGTATTTT | CASSLQAEFQSTDTQYF
TRBJ1-1 | NA | 15 | NA | TRBV27 | TGTGCCAGCAGTATCGCCCCCCCGGGGGACACTGAAGCTTTCTTT | CASSIAPPGDTEAFF
TRBJ1-1 | NA | 16 | NA | TRBV20-1 | TGCAGTCCTTATCCAGCCACAGGGTCTTCGAACACTGAAGCTTTCTTT | CSPYPATGSSNTEAFF
TRBJ2-6 | few | 14 | TRBD1 | TRBV6-5 | TGTGCCAGCAGTAGACAGGGGTGGGCCAACGTCCTGACTTTC | CASSRQGWANVLTF
TRBJ1-2 | few | 12 | NA | TRBV7-2 | TGTGCCAGCAGCCCCCCATTGAGAATAGACACCTTC | CASSPPLRIDTF
TRBJ2-1 | NA | 19 | TRBD2 | TRBV20-1 | TGCAGTGCTAGAGATCGACGTGGGACTAGCGGCCAGAGGGTGGGTGAGCAGTTCTTC | CSARDRRGTSGQRVGEQFF
TRBJ1-1 | NA | 17 | NA | TRBV4-3 | TGCGCCAGCAGCCAAGCCGGGGGCGGGGGGCTGGGCGCTGAAGCTCTCTTT | CASSQAGGGGLGAEALF
TRBJ2-5 | NA | 14 | TRBD1 | TRBV7-9 | TGTGCCAGCAGCAAAGGGACAGCGCAAGAGACCCAGTACTTC | CASSKGTAQETQYF
TRBJ2-1 | NA | 16 | TRBD2 | TRBV7-2 | TGTGCCAGCAGCCCTTCGGGGGGGCGAGGGGTCTATGAGCAGTTCTTC | CASSPSGGRGVYEQFF
TRBJ1-1 | few | 13 | NA | TRBV20-1 | TGCAGTGCAAAGGTCGGGGGTAACACTGAAGCTTTCTTT | CSAKVGGNTEAFF
TRBJ1-2 | few | 16 | NA | TRBV7-9 | TGTGCCAGCAGCCCTTCCAAGGGGCGCGGTTACTATGGCTACACCTTC | CASSPSKGRGYYGYTF
TRBJ1-4 | NA | 13 | NA | TRBV12-3/TRBV12-4 | TGTGCCAGCAGGCCGGGACCCGAGAAAAGACTGTTTTTT | CASRPGPEKRLFF
TRBJ1-1 | few | 11 | NA | TRBV11-2 | TGTGCCAGCAGCCCAGGCCCTGAAGCTTTCTTT | CASSPGPEAFF
TRBJ1-1 | NA | 15 | NA | TRBV3-1 | TGTGCCAGCAGCCAAGTTCGTCGGGGGGACACTGAAGCTTTCTTT | CASSQVRRGDTEAFF
TRBJ2-5 | few | 13 | NA | TRBV7-9 | TGTGCCAGCAGCTTAGGCAAGCAAGAGACCCAGTACTTC | CASSLGKQETQYF
TRBJ2-3 | NA | 17 | TRBD2 | TRBV9 | TGTGCCAGCAGCGCCAGACCCCTAGCGGGAGCGACAGATACGCAGTATTTT | CASSARPLAGATDTQYF
TRBJ2-3 | NA | 14 | NA | TRBV7-8 | TGTGCCAGCAGTCCCAGGTGGCGAACAGATACGCAGTATTTT | CASSPRWRTDTQYF
TRBJ1-1 | few | 14 | NA | TRBV15 | TGTGCCACCAGCAGAGATTTTGGGAACACTGAAGCTTTCTTT | CATSRDFGNTEAFF
TRBJ1-6 | few | 16 | TRBD1 | TRBV6-2/TRBV6-3 | TGTGCCAGCAGCCGCCCCCGACAGGGCGATAATTCACCCCTCCACTTT | CASSRPRQGDNSPLHF
TRBJ2-7 | few | 14 | NA | TRBV15 | TGTGCCACCAGCAGGGCCGGACTTACCTACGAGCAGTACTTC | CATSRAGLTYEQYF
TRBJ2-1 | few | 11 | NA | TRBV6-5 | TGTGCCAGCAGGGCCGGGGCTGAGCAGTTCTTC | CASRAGAEQFF
TRBJ2-5 | few | 15 | NA | TRBV20-1 | TGCAGTGCTAGCGGGAGACAGCCAGTACAAGAGACCCAGTACTTC | CSASGRQPVQETQYF
TRBJ1-1 | NA | 13 | NA | TRBV6-4 | TGTGCCAGCAGTGACACAGCAAACACTGAAGCTTTCTTT | CASSDTANTEAFF
TRBJ2-7 | few | 15 | TRBD1 | TRBV6-2/TRBV6-3 | TGTGCCAGCAGAGACCCGGGACAGGAGTCCTACGAGCAGTACTTC | CASRDPGQESYEQYF
TRBJ1-2 | few | 18 | NA | TRBV11-2 | TGTGCCAGCAGCTCTCCCAACCCGCTACTAACTATGGCTGGCGGCTACACCTTC | CASSSPNPLLTMAGGYTF
TRBJ2-1 | few | 13 | NA | TRBV19 | TGTGCCAGTAGTATAGCTCATGATTATGAGCAGCCCTTC | CASSIAHDYEQPF